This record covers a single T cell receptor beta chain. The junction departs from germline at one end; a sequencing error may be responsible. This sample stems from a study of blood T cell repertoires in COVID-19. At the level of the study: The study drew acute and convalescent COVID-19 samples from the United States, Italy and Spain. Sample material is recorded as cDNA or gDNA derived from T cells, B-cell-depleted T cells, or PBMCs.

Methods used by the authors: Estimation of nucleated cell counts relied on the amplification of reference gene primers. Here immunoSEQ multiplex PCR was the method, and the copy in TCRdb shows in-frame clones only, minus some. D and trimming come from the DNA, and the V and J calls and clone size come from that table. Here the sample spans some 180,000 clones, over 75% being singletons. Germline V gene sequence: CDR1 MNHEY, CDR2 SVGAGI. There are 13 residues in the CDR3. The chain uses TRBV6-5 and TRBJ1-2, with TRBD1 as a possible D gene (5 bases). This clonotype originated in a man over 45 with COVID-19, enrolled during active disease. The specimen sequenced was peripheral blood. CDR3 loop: CASSYLTGQGEVF. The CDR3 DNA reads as TGTGCCAGCAGTTACCTTACGGGCCAGGGTGAAGTGTTC.